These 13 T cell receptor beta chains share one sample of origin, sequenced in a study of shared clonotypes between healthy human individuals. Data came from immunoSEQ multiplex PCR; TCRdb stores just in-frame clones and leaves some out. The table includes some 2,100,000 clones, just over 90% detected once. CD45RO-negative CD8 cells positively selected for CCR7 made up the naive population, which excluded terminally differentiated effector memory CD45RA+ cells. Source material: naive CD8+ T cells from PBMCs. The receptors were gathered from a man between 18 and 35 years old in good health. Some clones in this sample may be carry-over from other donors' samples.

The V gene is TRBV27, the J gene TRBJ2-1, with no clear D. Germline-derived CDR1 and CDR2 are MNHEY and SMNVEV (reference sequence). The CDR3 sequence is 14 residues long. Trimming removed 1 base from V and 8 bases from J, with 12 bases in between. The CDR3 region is CASSLLAFNHEQFF. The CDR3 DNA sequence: TGTGCCAGCAGTTTATTGGCGTTCAACCATGAGCAGTTCTTC.

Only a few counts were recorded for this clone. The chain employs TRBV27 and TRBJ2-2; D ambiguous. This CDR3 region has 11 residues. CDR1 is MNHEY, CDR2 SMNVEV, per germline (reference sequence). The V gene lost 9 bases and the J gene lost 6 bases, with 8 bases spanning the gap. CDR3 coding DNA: TGTGCCAGTAAGCTCTCCGGGGAGCTGTTTTTT. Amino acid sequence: CASKLSGELFF.

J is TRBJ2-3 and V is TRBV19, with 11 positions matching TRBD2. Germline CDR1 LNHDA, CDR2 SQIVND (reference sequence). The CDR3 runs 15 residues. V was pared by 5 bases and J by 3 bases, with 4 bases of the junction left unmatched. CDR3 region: CASSPTSGSTDTQYF. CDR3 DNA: TGTGCCAGTAGTCCAACTAGCGGGAGTACAGATACGCAGTATTTT. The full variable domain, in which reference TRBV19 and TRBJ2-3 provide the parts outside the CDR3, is DGGITQSPKYLFRKEGQNVTLSCEQNLNHDAMYWYRQDPGQGLRLIYYSQIVNDFQKGDIAEGYSVSREKKESFPLTVTSAQKNPTAFYLCASSPTSGSTDTQYFGPGTRLTVL.

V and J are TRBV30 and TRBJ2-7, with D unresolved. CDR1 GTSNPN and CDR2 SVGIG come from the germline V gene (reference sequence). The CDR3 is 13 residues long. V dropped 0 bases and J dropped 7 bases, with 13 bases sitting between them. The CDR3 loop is CAWSVRSGGEQYF. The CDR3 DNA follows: TGTGCCTGGAGTGTACGCTCAGGCGGAGAGCAGTACTTC.

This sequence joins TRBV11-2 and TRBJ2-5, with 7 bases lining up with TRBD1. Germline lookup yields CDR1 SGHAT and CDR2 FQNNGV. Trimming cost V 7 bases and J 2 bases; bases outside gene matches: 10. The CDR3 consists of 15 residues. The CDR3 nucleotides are TGTGCCAGCACCCTGAATCGACAGGGTCAAGAGACCCAGTACTTC. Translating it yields CASTLNRQGQETQYF.

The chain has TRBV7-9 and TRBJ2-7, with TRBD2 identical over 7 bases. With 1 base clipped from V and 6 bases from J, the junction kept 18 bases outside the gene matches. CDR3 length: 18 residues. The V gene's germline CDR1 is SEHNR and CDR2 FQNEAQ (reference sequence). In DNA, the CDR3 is TGTGCCAGCAGCTTAGGTTTTTTTGATGGGGCGGGAGTGGGCGAGCAGTACTTC. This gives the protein CASSLGFFDGAGVGEQYF.

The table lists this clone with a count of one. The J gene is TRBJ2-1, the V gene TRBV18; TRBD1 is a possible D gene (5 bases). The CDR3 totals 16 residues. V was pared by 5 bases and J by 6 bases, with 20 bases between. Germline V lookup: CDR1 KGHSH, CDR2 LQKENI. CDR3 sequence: CASSAPDSFQVNEQFF. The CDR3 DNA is TGTGCCAGCTCAGCTCCAGACAGCTTCCAGGTCAATGAGCAGTTCTTC.

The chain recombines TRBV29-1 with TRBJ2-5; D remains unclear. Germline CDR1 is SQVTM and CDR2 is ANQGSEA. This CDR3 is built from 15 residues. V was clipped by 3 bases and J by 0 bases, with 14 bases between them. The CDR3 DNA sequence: TGCAGCGTTGAGAACCCCGCAGCGTACCAAGAGACCCAGTACTTC. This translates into CSVENPAAYQETQYF.

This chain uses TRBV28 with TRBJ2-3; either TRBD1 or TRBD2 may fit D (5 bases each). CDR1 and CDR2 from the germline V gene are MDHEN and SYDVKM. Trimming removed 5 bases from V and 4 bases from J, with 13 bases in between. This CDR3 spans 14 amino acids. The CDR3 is CASSPAWGSDTQYF. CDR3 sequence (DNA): TGTGCCAGCAGTCCCGCATGGGGGTCAGATACGCAGTATTTT.

CDR3: CASSPGSNTDTQYF. The CDR3 bases are TGTGCCAGCAGCCCGGGAAGTAACACAGATACGCAGTATTTT. The V call is TRBV28, the J call TRBJ2-3; TRBD2 might be the D (5 bases). CDR1 and CDR2 (germline): MDHEN, SYDVKM. Trimming took 6 bases from V and 2 from J, leaving 12 bases between them. The CDR3 is 14 residues long.

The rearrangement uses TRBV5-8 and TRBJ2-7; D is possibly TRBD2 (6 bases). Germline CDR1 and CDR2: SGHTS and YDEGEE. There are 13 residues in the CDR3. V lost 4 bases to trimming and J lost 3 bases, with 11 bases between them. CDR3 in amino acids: CASSPRGLYEQYF. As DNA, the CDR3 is TGTGCCAGCAGCCCTAGGGGACTCTACGAGCAGTACTTC.

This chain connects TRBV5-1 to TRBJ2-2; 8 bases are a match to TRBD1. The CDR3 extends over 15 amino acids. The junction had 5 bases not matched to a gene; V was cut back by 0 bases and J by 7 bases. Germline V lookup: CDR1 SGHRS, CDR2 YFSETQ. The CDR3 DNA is TGCGCCAGCAGCTTGGAAACAGGGGGTGTCGGGGAGCTGTTTTTT. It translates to CASSLETGGVGELFF.

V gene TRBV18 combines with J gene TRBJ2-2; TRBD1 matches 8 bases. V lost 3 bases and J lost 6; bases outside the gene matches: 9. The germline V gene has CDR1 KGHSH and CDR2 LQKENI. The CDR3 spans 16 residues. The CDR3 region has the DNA TGTGCCAGCTCACCTGAACGACAGGGGACCTCCGGGGAGCTGTTTTTT. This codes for CASSPERQGTSGELFF. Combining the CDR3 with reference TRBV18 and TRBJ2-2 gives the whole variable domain NAGVMQNPRHLVRRRGQEARLRCSPMKGHSHVYWYRQLPEEGLKFMVYLQKENIIDESGMPKERFSAEFPKEGPSILRIQQVVRGDSAAYFCASSPERQGTSGELFFGEGSRLTVL.